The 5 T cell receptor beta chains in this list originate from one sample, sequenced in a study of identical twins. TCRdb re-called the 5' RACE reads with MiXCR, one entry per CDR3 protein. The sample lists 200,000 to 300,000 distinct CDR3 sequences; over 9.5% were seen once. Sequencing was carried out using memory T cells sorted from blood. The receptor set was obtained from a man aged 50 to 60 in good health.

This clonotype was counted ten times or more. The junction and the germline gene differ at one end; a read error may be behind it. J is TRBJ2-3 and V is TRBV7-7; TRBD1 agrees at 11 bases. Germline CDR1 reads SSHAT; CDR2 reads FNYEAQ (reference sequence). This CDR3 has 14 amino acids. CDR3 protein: CASSSGTGGDTQYF. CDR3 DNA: TGTGCTAGCAGCTCCGGGACAGGGGGTGATACGCAGTATTTT.

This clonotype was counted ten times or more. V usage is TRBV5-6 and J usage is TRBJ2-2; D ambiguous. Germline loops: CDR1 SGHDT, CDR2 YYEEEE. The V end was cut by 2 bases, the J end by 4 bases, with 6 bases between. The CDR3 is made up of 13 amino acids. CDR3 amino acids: CASSFASTGELFF. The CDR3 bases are TGTGCCAGCAGCTTTGCGTCCACCGGGGAGCTGTTTTTT.

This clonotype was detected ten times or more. The CDR3 loop is CASSQAGTSSYNEQFF. The CDR3, as DNA: TGCGCCAGCAGCCAAGCAGGGACGAGCTCCTACAATGAGCAGTTCTTC. The chain employs TRBV4-3 and TRBJ2-1; D could derive from TRBD1 or TRBD2 (5 bases each). The CDR3 contains 16 residues. The V and J ends lost 1 base and 0 bases respectively, with 10 bases between them. Per germline, CDR1 LGHNA and CDR2 YSLEER.

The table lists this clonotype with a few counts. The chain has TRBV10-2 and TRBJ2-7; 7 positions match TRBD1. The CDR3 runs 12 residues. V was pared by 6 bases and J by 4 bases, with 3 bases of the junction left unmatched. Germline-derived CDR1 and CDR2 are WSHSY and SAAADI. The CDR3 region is CASRGGQYEQYF. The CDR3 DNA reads TGCGCCAGCAGAGGGGGACAGTACGAGCAGTACTTC.

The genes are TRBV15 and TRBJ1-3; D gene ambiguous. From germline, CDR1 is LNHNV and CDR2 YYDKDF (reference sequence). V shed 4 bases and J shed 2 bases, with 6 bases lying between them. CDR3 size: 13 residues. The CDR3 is CATSTGAGNTIYF. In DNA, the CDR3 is TGTGCCACCAGCACCGGTGCTGGAAACACCATATATTTT.